The next 22 T cell receptor beta chains were all read from a single sample in a study of blood T cell repertoires in COVID-19. The assay was immunoSEQ multiplex PCR, and TCRdb's table has in-frame clones only and misses some. The sample yields 190,000 or so clones, just under 85% seen once. Sequencing was done on a sample of peripheral blood. All receptors come from a man between 60 and 75 years old with COVID-19, enrolled during active disease.

The chain combines TRBV10-3 with TRBJ2-2; 12 nucleotides align to TRBD1. The CDR3 is 16 residues long. Germline V gives CDR1 ENHRY, CDR2 SYGVKD. The trim removed 7 bases at V and 5 bases at J, leaving 8 bases unmatched. The CDR3 nucleotides are TGTGCCATCAACTCGGGGGACAGGGGGCTAACCGGGGAGCTGTTTTTT. Protein product: CAINSGDRGLTGELFF.

J is TRBJ2-7 and V is TRBV3-1 (or the pseudogene TRBV3-2), with 8 bases lining up with TRBD2. Germline loops: CDR1 LGHDT, CDR2 YNNKEL (reference sequence). The CDR3 spans 14 residues. The junction had 6 bases not matched to a gene; V was cut back by 6 bases and J by 2 bases. The CDR3 is CASSRGTRPYEQYF. DNA for the CDR3: TGTGCCAGCAGTCGCGGGACTAGGCCCTACGAGCAGTACTTC.

Concerning this clone: This sample includes further DNA sequences coding for the same CDR3. The chain joins TRBV2 to TRBJ1-1; perhaps TRBD1 as D (5 bases). The V end was cut by 2 bases, the J end by 5 bases, with 9 bases between. Germline-derived CDR1 and CDR2 are SNHLY and FYNNEI. The CDR3 totals 13 residues. The CDR3 region has the DNA TGTGCCAGCAGTGAATTCGGGGGAACTGAAGCTTTCTTT. Its protein product is CASSEFGGTEAFF.

This clone appeared a few times. The genes are TRBV7-8 and TRBJ1-1, with 8 bases identical to TRBD1. Germline loops: CDR1 SGHVS, CDR2 FQNEAQ. J gave up 0 bases and V 5 bases, and 5 bases lay outside the gene matches. The CDR3 covers 15 residues. CDR3 coding DNA: TGTGCCAGCAGCACGGGACAGGTGATGAACACTGAAGCTTTCTTT. This sequence encodes CASSTGQVMNTEAFF.

The V and J genes are TRBV6-4 and TRBJ1-2; 7 bases agree with TRBD1. After removal of 4 bases from V and 7 bases from J, the junction contained 6 bases not matched to a gene. The germline V gene has CDR1 MRHNA and CDR2 SNTAGT. This CDR3 contains 13 residues. The CDR3 loop is CASSVTGRSGYTF. CDR3 in DNA: TGTGCCAGCAGTGTGACAGGGAGGTCTGGCTACACCTTC.

The rearrangement joins TRBV3-1 (or the pseudogene TRBV3-2) to TRBJ1-2, with TRBD1 identical over 7 bases. The CDR3 contains 15 residues. Germline values: CDR1 LGHDT, CDR2 YNNKEL (reference sequence). V shed 4 bases and J 2 bases; nucleotides not matched to a gene: 7. The CDR3 nucleotides read TGTGCCAGCAGCCCCACGGGACAGCCGAACTATGGCTACACCTTC. As protein: CASSPTGQPNYGYTF.

The rearrangement links TRBV27 to TRBJ2-6; 8 positions agree with TRBD1. The CDR3 consists of 18 residues. Germline CDR1 reads MNHEY; CDR2 reads SMNVEV (reference sequence). J was trimmed by 0 bases and V by 6 bases; bases with no gene match: 10. The CDR3 coding sequence is TGTGCCAGCAGCCTATGGACAGGGATTGCCTCTGGGGCCAACGTCCTGACTTTC. As protein: CASSLWTGIASGANVLTF.

The chain couples TRBV28 to TRBJ1-6; D is possibly TRBD1 (6 bases). The CDR3 has 14 amino acids. Germline assignment: CDR1 MDHEN and CDR2 SYDVKM. Trimming took 6 bases from V and 7 from J, leaving 13 bases between them. In DNA form, the CDR3 reads TGTGCCAGCAGAAGGGGGATCAACAATTCACCCCTCCACTTT. Translation: CASRRGINNSPLHF.

This clone appeared once. The V gene is TRBV10-1, the J gene TRBJ2-3, with a tentative D call TRBD1 (6 bases). Trimming cost V 3 bases and J 13 bases, with 14 bases left between them. The V gene's germline CDR1 is WNHNN and CDR2 SYGVQD (reference sequence). This CDR3 is built from 12 residues. CDR3 DNA: TGCGCCAGCAGTGAAGGGCAGGGGTATGAGTATTTT. It specifies CASSEGQGYEYF.

This clone was observed a few times. The gene calls are TRBV7-8 and TRBJ1-2, with a tentative D call TRBD1 (6 bases). Trimming stripped 6 bases from V and 8 bases from J, with 13 bases between. The CDR3 totals 12 residues. Germline V CDR1 and CDR2: SGHVS, FQNEAQ. In DNA form, the CDR3 reads TGTGCCAGCAGTCCTCACAGGGACGGCTACACCTTC. Its translation is CASSPHRDGYTF.

This sequence joins TRBV2 and TRBJ2-7; TRBD1 aligns across 9 bases. V shed 4 bases, J shed 5 bases, and the junction held 6 bases outside the gene matches. Germline V gene lookup returns CDR1 SNHLY and CDR2 FYNNEI. The CDR3 is made up of 14 amino acids. The CDR3 DNA reads TGTGCCAGCAGTGTACAGGGGGCGCTCAACGAGCAGTACTTC. Translated, it gives CASSVQGALNEQYF.

J is TRBJ1-2 and V is TRBV5-8; unclear D gene. V was trimmed by 2 bases and J by 7 bases, leaving 3 bases between them. CDR1 is SGHTS and CDR2 is YDEGEE in the germline V gene. The CDR3 length is 10 residues. CDR3 nucleotide sequence: TGTGCCAGCAGCTTCATTGGCTACACCTTC. Amino acid sequence: CASSFIGYTF.

The chain carries TRBV5-1 and TRBJ1-1; 7 nucleotides align to TRBD1. The CDR3 length is 13 residues. V dropped 3 bases and J dropped 5; count of bases not matched to a gene: 4. CDR1 and CDR2 (germline): SGHRS, YFSETQ. DNA of the CDR3: TGCGCCAGCAGCTCGGAGACAGGGACTGAAGCTTTCTTT. Amino acid sequence: CASSSETGTEAFF.

The chain combines TRBV10-3 with TRBJ2-7; 9 nucleotides align to TRBD1. J gave up 4 bases and V 5 bases, and 3 bases lay outside the gene matches. The CDR3 is made up of 13 amino acids. Germline V CDR1 and CDR2: ENHRY, SYGVKD. As DNA, the CDR3 is TGTGCCATCAGTCGGGACAGGGAATACGAGCAGTACTTC. Protein: CAISRDREYEQYF.

The chain recombines TRBV6-6 with TRBJ1-6, with D possibly matching TRBD1 (6 bases). The ends were cut back, 6 bases at V and 9 bases at J, with 12 bases in the middle. The length of the CDR3 is 13 residues. Germline V gives CDR1 MNHNY, CDR2 SVGAGI (reference sequence). This CDR3 reads CASSPGQISPLHF. The CDR3, as DNA: TGTGCCAGCAGCCCTGGACAGATTTCACCCCTCCACTTT.

The chain couples TRBV28 to TRBJ1-1; 8 bases align to TRBD1. This CDR3 is built from 14 residues. Germline CDR1 reads MDHEN; CDR2 reads SYDVKM. V trimming: 6 bases; J trimming: 0 bases; junction bases outside the gene matches: 3. CDR3 DNA: TGTGCCAGCAGACAGGGGGGATTGAACACTGAAGCTTTCTTT. Its translation is CASRQGGLNTEAFF. Complete variable domain (other parts from reference TRBV28 and TRBJ1-1): DVKVTQSSRYLVKRTGEKVFLECVQDMDHENMFWYRQDPGLGLRLIYFSYDVKMKEKGDIPEGYSVSREKKERFSLILESASTNQTSMYLCASRQGGLNTEAFFGQGTRLTVV.

Regarding this clone: The sample has other DNA sequences that encode this CDR3 too. CDR3 sequence (DNA): TGTGCCAGCAGTTACAGGGGTAACACTGAAGCTTTCTTT. This sequence encodes CASSYRGNTEAFF. The chain links TRBV27 to TRBJ1-1; 7 positions match TRBD1. Germline assignment: CDR1 MNHEY and CDR2 SMNVEV (reference sequence). V was pared by 4 bases and J by 2 bases, with 1 base of the junction left unmatched. The CDR3 consists of 13 residues.

The J gene is TRBJ1-2, the V gene TRBV19; 7 bases are shared with TRBD1. This CDR3 is built from 15 residues. CDR1 is LNHDA, CDR2 SQIVND, per germline (reference sequence). V lost 11 bases and J lost 1; bases outside the gene matches: 13. Written as DNA, the CDR3 is TGTGCCTCGGGCCGACAGGGTCTGGGTAACTATGGCTACACCTTC. It encodes CASGRQGLGNYGYTF.

The rearrangement joins TRBV10-3 to TRBJ2-1; D is perhaps TRBD1 (5 bases). The CDR3 consists of 13 residues. Germline V CDR1 and CDR2: ENHRY, SYGVKD. V lost 4 bases to trimming and J lost 5 bases, with 9 bases between them. The CDR3 here is CAISADRNNEQFF. The CDR3, as DNA: TGTGCCATCAGTGCTGACAGAAACAATGAGCAGTTCTTC.

This chain uses TRBV28 with TRBJ1-6; a weak D match, TRBD1 (5 bases). V lost 3 bases and J lost 13, with 10 bases in between. Germline V gene lookup returns CDR1 MDHEN and CDR2 SYDVKM. CDR3 size: 12 residues. CDR3 sequence: CASSFSGFPLHF. As DNA, the CDR3 is TGTGCCAGCAGTTTCTCAGGGTTCCCCCTCCACTTT.

CDR3 loop: CASSRWSAGISDTQYF. The CDR3 region has the DNA TGTGCCAGCAGCCGGTGGTCAGCGGGAATATCAGATACGCAGTATTTT. J is TRBJ2-3 and V is TRBV5-4; 7 bases are a match to TRBD2. The junction had 12 bases not matched to a gene; V was cut back by 4 bases and J by 4 bases. CDR3 length: 16 amino acids. The V gene's germline CDR1 is SGHNT and CDR2 YYREEE (reference sequence).

The J gene is TRBJ2-1, the V gene TRBV5-1; D is perhaps TRBD2 (5 bases). The V gene's germline CDR1 is SGHRS and CDR2 YFSETQ. V was pared by 3 bases and J by 7 bases, with 14 bases between. This CDR3 comprises 14 residues. In nucleotides, the CDR3 is TGCGCCAGCAGCTACCGCGCCCGAGGGAATGAGCAGTTCTTC. This translates into CASSYRARGNEQFF.